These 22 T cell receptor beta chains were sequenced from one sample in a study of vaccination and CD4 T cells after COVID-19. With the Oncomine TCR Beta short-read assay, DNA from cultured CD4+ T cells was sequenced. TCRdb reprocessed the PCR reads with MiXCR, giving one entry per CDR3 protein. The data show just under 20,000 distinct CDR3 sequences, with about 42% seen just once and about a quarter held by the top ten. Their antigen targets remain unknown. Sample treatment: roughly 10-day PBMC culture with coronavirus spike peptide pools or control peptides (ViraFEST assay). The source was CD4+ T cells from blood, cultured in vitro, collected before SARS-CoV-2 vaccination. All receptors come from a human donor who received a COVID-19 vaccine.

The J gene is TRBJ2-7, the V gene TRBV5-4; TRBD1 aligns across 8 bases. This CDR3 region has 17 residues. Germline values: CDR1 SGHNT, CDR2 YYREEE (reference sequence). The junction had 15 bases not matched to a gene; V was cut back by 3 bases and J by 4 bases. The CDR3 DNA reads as TGTGCCAGCAGCTCGACCTCTCTCTGGACAGGGCAGTACGAGCAGTACTTC. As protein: CASSSTSLWTGQYEQYF.

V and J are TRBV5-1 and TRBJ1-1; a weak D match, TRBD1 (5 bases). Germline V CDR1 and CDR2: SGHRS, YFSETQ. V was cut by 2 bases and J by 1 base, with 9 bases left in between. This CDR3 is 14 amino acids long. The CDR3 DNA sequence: TGCGCCAGCAGCTTCTTTGACAGGAACACTGAAGCTTTCTTT. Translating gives CASSFFDRNTEAFF.

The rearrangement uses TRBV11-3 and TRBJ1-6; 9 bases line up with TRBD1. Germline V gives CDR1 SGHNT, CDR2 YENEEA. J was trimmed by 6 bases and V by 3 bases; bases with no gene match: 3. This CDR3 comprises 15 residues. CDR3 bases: TGTGCCAGCAGCTTGGGACAGGGTGGTAATTCACCCCTCCACTTT. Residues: CASSLGQGGNSPLHF.

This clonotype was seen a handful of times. CDR3 sequence (DNA): TGTGCCAGTAGTACAACTGGCGGGGCAGGGCGGGCCACTGAAGCTTTCTTT. Translation: CASSTTGGAGRATEAFF. The chain joins TRBV19 to TRBJ1-1; possibly TRBD1 for D (5 bases). Trimming stripped 4 bases from V and 4 bases from J, with 22 bases between. Germline V CDR1 and CDR2: LNHDA, SQIVND (reference sequence). There are 17 residues in the CDR3.

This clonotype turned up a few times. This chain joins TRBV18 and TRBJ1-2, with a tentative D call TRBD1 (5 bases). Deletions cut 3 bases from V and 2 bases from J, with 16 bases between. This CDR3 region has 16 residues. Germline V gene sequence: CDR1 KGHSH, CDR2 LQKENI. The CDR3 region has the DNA TGTGCCAGCTCACCCCTACATAGTACAGGCAACTATGGCTACACCTTC. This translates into CASSPLHSTGNYGYTF.

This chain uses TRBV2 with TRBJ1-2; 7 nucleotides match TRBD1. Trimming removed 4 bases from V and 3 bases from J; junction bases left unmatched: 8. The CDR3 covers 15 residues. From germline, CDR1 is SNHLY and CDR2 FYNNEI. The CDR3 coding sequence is TGTGCCAGCAGTGCCCCCGACAGGGAGCACTATGGCTACACCTTC. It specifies CASSAPDREHYGYTF.

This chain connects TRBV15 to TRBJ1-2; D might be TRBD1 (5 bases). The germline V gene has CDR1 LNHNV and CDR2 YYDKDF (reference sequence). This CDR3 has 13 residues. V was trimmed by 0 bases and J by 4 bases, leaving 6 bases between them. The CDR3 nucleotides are TGTGCCACCAGCAGAGACAGGGCCTATGGCTACACCTTC. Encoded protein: CATSRDRAYGYTF.

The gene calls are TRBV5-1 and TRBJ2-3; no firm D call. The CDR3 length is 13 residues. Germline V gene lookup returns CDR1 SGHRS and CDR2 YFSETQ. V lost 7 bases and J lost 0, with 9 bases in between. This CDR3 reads CASCRRSTDTQYF. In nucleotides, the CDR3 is TGCGCCAGCTGTAGGCGTAGCACAGATACGCAGTATTTT.

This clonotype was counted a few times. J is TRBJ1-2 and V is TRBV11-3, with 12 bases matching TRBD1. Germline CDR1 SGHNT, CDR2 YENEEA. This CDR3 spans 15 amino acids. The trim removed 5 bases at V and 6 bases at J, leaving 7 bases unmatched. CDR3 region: CASSPPGQGADGYTF. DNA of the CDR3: TGTGCCAGCAGCCCGCCGGGACAGGGGGCAGATGGCTACACCTTC.

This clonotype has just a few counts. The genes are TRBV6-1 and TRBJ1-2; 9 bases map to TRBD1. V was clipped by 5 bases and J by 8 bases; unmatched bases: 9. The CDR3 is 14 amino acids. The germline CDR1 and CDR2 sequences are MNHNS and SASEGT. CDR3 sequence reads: CASSQRKGTGGYTF. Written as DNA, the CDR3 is TGTGCCAGCAGTCAACGTAAAGGGACAGGGGGCTACACCTTC.

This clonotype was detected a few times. This CDR3 reads CASSYSKHKPTDYGYTF. The CDR3 DNA reads TGTGCCAGCAGTTACTCGAAGCACAAACCAACCGACTATGGCTACACCTTC. The chain combines TRBV6-5 with TRBJ1-2, with D unresolved. The CDR3 totals 17 residues. Germline loops: CDR1 MNHEY, CDR2 SVGAGI. V was clipped by 0 bases and J by 3 bases, with 17 bases between them.

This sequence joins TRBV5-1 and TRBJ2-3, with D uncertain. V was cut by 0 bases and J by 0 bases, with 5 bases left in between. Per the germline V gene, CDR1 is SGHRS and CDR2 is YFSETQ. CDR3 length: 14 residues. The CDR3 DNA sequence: TGCGCCAGCAGCTTGGAGGACAGCACAGATACGCAGTATTTT. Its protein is CASSLEDSTDTQYF.

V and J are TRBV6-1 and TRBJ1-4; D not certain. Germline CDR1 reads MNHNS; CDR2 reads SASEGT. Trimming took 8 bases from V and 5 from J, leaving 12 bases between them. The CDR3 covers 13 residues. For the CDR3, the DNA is TGTGCCAGCCGGAGGGAAACGAATGAAAAACTGTTTTTT. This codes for CASRRETNEKLFF.

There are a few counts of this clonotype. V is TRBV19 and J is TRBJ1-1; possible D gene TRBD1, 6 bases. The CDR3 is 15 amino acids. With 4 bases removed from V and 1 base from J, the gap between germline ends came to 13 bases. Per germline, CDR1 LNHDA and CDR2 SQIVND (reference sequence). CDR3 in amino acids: CASSTGDRRNTEAFF. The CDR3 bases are TGTGCCAGTAGTACCGGTGACAGGAGGAACACTGAAGCTTTCTTT.

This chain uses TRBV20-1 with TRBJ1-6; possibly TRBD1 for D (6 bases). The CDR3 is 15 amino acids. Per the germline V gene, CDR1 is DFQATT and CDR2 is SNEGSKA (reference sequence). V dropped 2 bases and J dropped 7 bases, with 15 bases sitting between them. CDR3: CSARLGGAINSPLHF. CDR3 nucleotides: TGCAGTGCTAGATTGGGGGGCGCGATCAATTCACCCCTCCACTTT.

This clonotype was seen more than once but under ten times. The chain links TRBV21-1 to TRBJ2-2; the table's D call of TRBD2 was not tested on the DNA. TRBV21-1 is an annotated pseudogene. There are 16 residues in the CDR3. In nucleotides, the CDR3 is TGTGCCAGCAGCAAACATTCTAGCGGAAACACCGGGGAGCTGTTTTTT. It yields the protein CASSKHSSGNTGELFF.

The CDR3 spells CASSLVGGSETQYF. For the CDR3, the DNA is TGTGCCAGCAGCTTAGTCGGGGGCTCAGAGACCCAGTACTTC. The rearrangement uses TRBV5-6 and TRBJ2-5; D could derive from TRBD1 or TRBD2 (6 bases each). Germline loops: CDR1 SGHDT, CDR2 YYEEEE. The CDR3 totals 14 residues. V was clipped by 2 bases and J by 4 bases, with 12 bases between them.

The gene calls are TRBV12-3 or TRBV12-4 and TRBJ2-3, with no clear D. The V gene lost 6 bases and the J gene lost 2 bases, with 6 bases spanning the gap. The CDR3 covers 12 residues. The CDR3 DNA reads TGTGCCAGCAGCCGTCCCACAGATACGCAGTATTTT. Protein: CASSRPTDTQYF.

In DNA form, the CDR3 reads TGTGCCAGCAGTCACGGGGGACAGGGGTTAGAGACCCAGTACTTC. Its protein product is CASSHGGQGLETQYF. The gene calls are TRBV9 and TRBJ2-5; 10 bases are shared with TRBD1. V shed 5 bases, J shed 4 bases, and the junction held 8 bases outside the gene matches. The CDR3 extends over 15 amino acids. Germline V gives CDR1 SGDLS, CDR2 YYNGEE.

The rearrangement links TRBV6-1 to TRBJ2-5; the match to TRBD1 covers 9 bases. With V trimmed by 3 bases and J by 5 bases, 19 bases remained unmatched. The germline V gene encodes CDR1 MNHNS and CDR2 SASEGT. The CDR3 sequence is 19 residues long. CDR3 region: CASSEVPRIKGQGQETQYF. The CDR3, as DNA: TGTGCCAGCAGTGAGGTCCCCCGAATCAAGGGACAGGGACAGGAGACCCAGTACTTC.

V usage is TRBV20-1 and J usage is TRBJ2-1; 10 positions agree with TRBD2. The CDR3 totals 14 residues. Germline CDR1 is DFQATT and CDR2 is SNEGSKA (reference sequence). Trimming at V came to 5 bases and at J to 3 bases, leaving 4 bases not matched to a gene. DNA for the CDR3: TGCAGTGCTTTCCTAGCGGGGGTCTACAATGAGCAGTTCTTC. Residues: CSAFLAGVYNEQFF.

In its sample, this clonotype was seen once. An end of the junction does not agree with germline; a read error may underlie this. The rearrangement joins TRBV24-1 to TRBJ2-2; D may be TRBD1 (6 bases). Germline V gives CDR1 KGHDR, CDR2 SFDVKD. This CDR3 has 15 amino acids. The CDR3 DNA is TGTGCCGCCAGTGATTCAGGGGCAAGCACCGGGGAGCTGTTTTTT. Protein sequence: CAASDSGASTGELFF.